These 17 T cell receptor beta chains originate from one sample sequenced in a study of T cell responses to AZD1222 COVID-19 vaccine. Clones were sequenced by immunoSEQ multiplex PCR, and TCRdb holds only the in-frame ones, with some missing. The table has 110,000 to 150,000 clones, roughly 93% seen once. The sequenced sample was peripheral blood, obtained after recovery from COVID-19. Receptor source: an adult who had recovered from COVID-19.

This chain joins TRBV3-1 (or the pseudogene TRBV3-2) and TRBJ2-1; 14 bases agree with TRBD2. The CDR3 totals 14 residues. With V trimmed by 7 bases and J by 7 bases, 3 bases remained unmatched. The germline V gene has CDR1 LGHDT and CDR2 YNNKEL (reference sequence). The CDR3 reads CASIGTSGSNEQFF. The CDR3 coding sequence is TGTGCCAGCATCGGGACTAGCGGGAGTAATGAGCAGTTCTTC.

Only one count was recorded for this clone. The V and J genes are TRBV10-3 and TRBJ1-5, with a tentative D call TRBD1 (5 bases). Germline values: CDR1 ENHRY, CDR2 SYGVKD. V lost 7 bases to trimming and J lost 13 bases, with 20 bases between them. The CDR3 sequence is 13 residues long. The CDR3 here is CAIKGDLETLQHF. CDR3 in DNA: TGTGCCATCAAAGGGGATTTAGAAACCCTACAGCATTTT.

The J gene is TRBJ2-7, the V gene TRBV24-1; 8 bases align to TRBD1. The CDR3 consists of 13 residues. Germline CDR1 reads KGHDR; CDR2 reads SFDVKD. Losses at the gene ends were 7 bases for V and 5 bases for J; bases not matched to a gene: 6. The CDR3, as DNA: TGTGCCACCAGAGGACAGGGCCTCCACGAGCAGTACTTC. Translating gives CATRGQGLHEQYF.

V usage is TRBV14 and J usage is TRBJ2-1; 7 nucleotides match TRBD2. The germline gives CDR1 SGHDN, CDR2 FVKESK. V gave up 0 bases and J gave up 5 bases; unmatched junction bases: 7. CDR3 size: 16 residues. In DNA, the CDR3 is TGTGCCAGCAGCCAAGACGGACTAGAGACCCACAATGAGCAGTTCTTC. It codes for CASSQDGLETHNEQFF.

The chain employs TRBV12-3 or TRBV12-4 and TRBJ2-4, with D hard to call. Trimming pared 3 bases from V and 8 bases from J, leaving 8 bases between. The CDR3 loop spans 12 amino acids. This CDR3 is CASSLVEDIQYF. In DNA, the CDR3 is TGTGCCAGCAGTTTGGTTGAGGACATTCAGTACTTC.

The chain uses TRBV15 and TRBJ2-1; TRBD2 agrees at 10 bases. The CDR3 runs 16 residues. The germline CDR1 and CDR2 sequences are LNHNV and YYDKDF (reference sequence). Unmatched junction bases numbered 11, after V lost 5 bases and J lost 7 bases. Here the CDR3 reads CATSGTGTSAPNEQFF. CDR3 sequence (DNA): TGTGCCACCAGCGGAACCGGGACTAGCGCACCGAATGAGCAGTTCTTC.

This sequence joins TRBV7-8 and TRBJ2-1, with TRBD2 as a possible D gene (5 bases). The CDR3 is 17 residues long. Per germline, CDR1 SGHVS and CDR2 FQNEAQ. Trimming took 1 base from V and 0 from J, leaving 13 bases between them. CDR3 bases: TGTGCCAGCAGCTTAGTCCGCGGGTGGAGCTCCTACAATGAGCAGTTCTTC. It is translated as CASSLVRGWSSYNEQFF.

The V call is TRBV7-8, the J call TRBJ1-4; 9 bases align to TRBD1. Trimming took 3 bases from V and 7 from J; bases not matched to a gene: 9. In germline, CDR1 is SGHVS, CDR2 FQNEAQ. The CDR3 consists of 16 residues. Here the CDR3 DNA reads TGTGCCAGCAGCTTCATACAGGGGGCAGAGGGTGAAAAACTGTTTTTT. Amino acid sequence: CASSFIQGAEGEKLFF.

The chain combines TRBV4-2 with TRBJ1-4, with D possibly being TRBD1 (6 bases). This CDR3 is 16 amino acids long. V shed 0 bases and J shed 5 bases, with 13 bases lying between them. The V gene's germline CDR1 is LGHNA and CDR2 YNFKEQ. The CDR3 DNA sequence: TGTGCCAGCAGCCAAGAGGCGAGGGGGAGGAATGAAAAACTGTTTTTT. Protein sequence: CASSQEARGRNEKLFF.

This clone was observed a single time. This sequence joins TRBV6-5 and TRBJ1-2; D gene unclear. The CDR3 is 13 amino acids. The V gene lost 6 bases and the J gene lost 4 bases, with 12 bases spanning the gap. Germline V gene sequence: CDR1 MNHEY, CDR2 SVGAGI. The CDR3 DNA reads as TGTGCCAGCAGATTAGAGACTACCTATGGCTACACCTTC. Encoded protein: CASRLETTYGYTF.

V is TRBV4-1 and J is TRBJ2-7; TRBD2 matches 9 bases. CDR1 is MGHRA and CDR2 is YSYEKL in the germline V gene. The CDR3 is 16 amino acids. With V trimmed by 0 bases and J by 4 bases, 7 bases remained unmatched. The CDR3, as DNA: TGCGCCAGCAGCCAAGAGCAAGGACTAGCGATTTACGAGCAGTACTTC. Translating gives CASSQEQGLAIYEQYF.

This clone was observed once. The gene calls are TRBV11-2 and TRBJ2-7; D remains unclear. The CDR3 is made up of 13 amino acids. V lost 0 bases and J lost 6, with 9 bases in between. Germline CDR1 and CDR2: SGHAT and FQNNGV. CDR3 loop: CASSLDPPGEQYF. Here the CDR3 DNA reads TGTGCCAGCAGCTTAGACCCGCCGGGCGAGCAGTACTTC.

V is TRBV4-1 and J is TRBJ2-7, with 7 nucleotides matching TRBD1. Germline values: CDR1 MGHRA, CDR2 YSYEKL. The CDR3 sequence is 14 residues long. J lost 5 bases, V lost 2 bases, and 6 bases had no gene match. The CDR3 DNA follows: TGCGCCAGCAGCCAACCGGGACAGACCAACGAGCAGTACTTC. Amino acid sequence: CASSQPGQTNEQYF.

This chain connects TRBV10-3 to TRBJ1-1; D unclear. This CDR3 has 11 amino acids. V lost 0 bases and J 10 bases, leaving 6 bases between the germline ends. The germline V gene has CDR1 ENHRY and CDR2 SYGVKD. DNA for the CDR3: TGTGCCATCAGTGAGTCCATAGGAGCTTTCTTT. This gives the protein CAISESIGAFF.

V gene TRBV7-9 combines with J gene TRBJ2-2, with 8 bases lining up with TRBD1. Losses at the gene ends were 3 bases for V and 0 bases for J; bases not matched to a gene: 3. CDR1 and CDR2 from the germline V gene are SEHNR and FQNEAQ (reference sequence). The CDR3 sequence is 16 residues long. The CDR3 loop is CASSFRTGTNTGELFF. CDR3 sequence (DNA): TGTGCCAGCAGCTTCAGGACAGGGACGAACACCGGGGAGCTGTTTTTT.

J is TRBJ2-1 and V is TRBV5-6; 9 bases match TRBD1. The CDR3 has 18 residues. V shed 1 base and J 7 bases; nucleotides not matched to a gene: 15. Germline V gene sequence: CDR1 SGHDT, CDR2 YYEEEE. The CDR3 is CASSLWVVWTGATNEQFF. CDR3 nucleotides: TGTGCCAGCAGCTTGTGGGTCGTGTGGACAGGGGCGACAAATGAGCAGTTCTTC. Combining the CDR3 with reference TRBV5-6 and TRBJ2-1 gives the whole variable domain DAGVTQSPTHLIKTRGQQVTLRCSPKSGHDTVSWYQQALGQGPQFIFQYYEEEERQRGNFPDRFSGHQFPNYSSELNVNALLLGDSALYLCASSLWVVWTGATNEQFFGPGTRLTVL.

This rearrangement joins TRBV19 to TRBJ2-2; weak D call: TRBD1 (5 bases). The CDR3 spans 15 residues. V was trimmed by 4 bases and J by 0 bases, leaving 9 bases between them. CDR1 is LNHDA, CDR2 SQIVND, per germline (reference sequence). The CDR3 DNA is TGTGCCAGTAGTAGGACACAAGCGAACACCGGGGAGCTGTTTTTT. This gives the protein CASSRTQANTGELFF. The whole variable domain, filled in from reference TRBV19 and TRBJ2-2, reads DGGITQSPKYLFRKEGQNVTLSCEQNLNHDAMYWYRQDPGQGLRLIYYSQIVNDFQKGDIAEGYSVSREKKESFPLTVTSAQKNPTAFYLCASSRTQANTGELFFGEGSRLTVL.